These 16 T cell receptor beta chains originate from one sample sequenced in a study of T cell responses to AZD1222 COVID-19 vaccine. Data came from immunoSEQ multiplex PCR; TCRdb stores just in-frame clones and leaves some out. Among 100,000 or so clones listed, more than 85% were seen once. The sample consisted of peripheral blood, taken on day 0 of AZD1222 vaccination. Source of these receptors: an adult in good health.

CDR3 amino acids: CASSKERGEGDTEAFF. The CDR3 DNA is TGTGCCAGCAGCAAAGAACGGGGTGAGGGGGACACTGAAGCTTTCTTT. This chain uses TRBV21-1 with TRBJ1-1; TRBD1 was called by the table and not checked on the DNA. TRBV21-1 counts as a pseudogene. This CDR3 is 16 amino acids long.

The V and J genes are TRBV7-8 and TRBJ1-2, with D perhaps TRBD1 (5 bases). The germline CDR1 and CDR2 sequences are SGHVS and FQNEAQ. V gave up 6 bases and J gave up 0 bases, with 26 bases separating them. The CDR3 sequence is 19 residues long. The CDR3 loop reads CASRQVDWGRELPNYGYTF. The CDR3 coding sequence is TGTGCCAGCAGACAGGTCGACTGGGGTCGAGAACTCCCTAACTATGGCTACACCTTC.

The CDR3, as DNA: TGTGCCAGCAGCTTAGGTCTGGGGTCAGCCAAAAACATTCAGTACTTC. The encoded protein is CASSLGLGSAKNIQYF. The chain is built from TRBV11-2 and TRBJ2-4; D remains unclear. CDR1 is SGHAT and CDR2 is FQNNGV in the germline V gene. The CDR3 is made up of 16 amino acids. Trimming left V 1 base short and J 0 bases short, with 10 bases between.

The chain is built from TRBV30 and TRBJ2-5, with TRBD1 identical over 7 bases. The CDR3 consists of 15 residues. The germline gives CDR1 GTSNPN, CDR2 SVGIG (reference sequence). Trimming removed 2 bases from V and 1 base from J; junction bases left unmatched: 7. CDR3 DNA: TGTGCCTGGAGTCCCCTCCGGGACAGCCAAGAGACCCAGTACTTC. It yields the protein CAWSPLRDSQETQYF.

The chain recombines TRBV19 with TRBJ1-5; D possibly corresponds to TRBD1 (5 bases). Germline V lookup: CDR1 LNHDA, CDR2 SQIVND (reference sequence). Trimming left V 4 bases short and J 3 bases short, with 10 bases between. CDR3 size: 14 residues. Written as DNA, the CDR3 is TGTGCCAGTAGTAGATCAGGGTTCAATCAGCCCCAGCATTTT. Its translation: CASSRSGFNQPQHF.

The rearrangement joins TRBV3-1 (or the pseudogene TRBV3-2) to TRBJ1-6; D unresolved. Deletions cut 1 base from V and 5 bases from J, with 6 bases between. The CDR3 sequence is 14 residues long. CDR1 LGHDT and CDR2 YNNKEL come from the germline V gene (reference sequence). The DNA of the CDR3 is TGTGCCAGCAGCCAAGGGCAGGATAATTCACCCCTCCACTTT. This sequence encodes CASSQGQDNSPLHF.

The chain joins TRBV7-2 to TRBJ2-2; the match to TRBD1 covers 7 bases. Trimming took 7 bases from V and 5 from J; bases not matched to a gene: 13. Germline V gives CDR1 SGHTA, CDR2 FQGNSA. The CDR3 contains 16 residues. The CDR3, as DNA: TGTGCCAGCACCCTTACTGGACAGGTTGGGACCGGGGAGCTGTTTTTT. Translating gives CASTLTGQVGTGELFF.

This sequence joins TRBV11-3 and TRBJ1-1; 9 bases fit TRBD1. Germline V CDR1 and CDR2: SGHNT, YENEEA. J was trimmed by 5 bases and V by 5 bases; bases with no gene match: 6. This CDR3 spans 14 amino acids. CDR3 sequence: CASSGGTGYTEAFF. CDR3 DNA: TGTGCCAGCAGCGGCGGGACAGGGTATACTGAAGCTTTCTTT. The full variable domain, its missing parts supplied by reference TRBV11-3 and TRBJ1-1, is EAGVVQSPRYKIIEKKQPVAFWCNPISGHNTLYWYLQNLGQGPELLIRYENEEAVDDSQLPKDRFSAERLKGVDSTLKIQPAELGDSAVYLCASSGGTGYTEAFFGQGTRLTVV.

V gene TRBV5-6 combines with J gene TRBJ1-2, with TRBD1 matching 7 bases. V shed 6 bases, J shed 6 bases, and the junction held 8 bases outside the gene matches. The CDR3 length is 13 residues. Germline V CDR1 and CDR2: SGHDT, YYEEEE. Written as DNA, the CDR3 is TGTGCCAGCATTGACAGGGTCGGAGATGGCTACACCTTC. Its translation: CASIDRVGDGYTF.

The DNA for the CDR3 is TGTGCCTGGCGGACAGGGGACAATCAGCCCCAGCATTTT. Encoded protein: CAWRTGDNQPQHF. The V gene is TRBV30, the J gene TRBJ1-5; 9 bases agree with TRBD1. Germline V CDR1 and CDR2: GTSNPN, SVGIG (reference sequence). The V gene end was trimmed by 5 bases and the J gene end by 3 bases; junction bases not matched to a gene: 2. The CDR3 is 13 amino acids.

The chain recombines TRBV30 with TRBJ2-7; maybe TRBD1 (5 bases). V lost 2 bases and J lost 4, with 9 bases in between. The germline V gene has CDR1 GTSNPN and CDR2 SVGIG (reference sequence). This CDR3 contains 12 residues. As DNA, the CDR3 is TGTGCCTGGAGTACCCAGGGATACGAGCAGTACTTC. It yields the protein CAWSTQGYEQYF. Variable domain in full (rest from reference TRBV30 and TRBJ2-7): SQTIHQWPATLVQPVGSPLSLECTVEGTSNPNLYWYRQAAGRGLQLLFYSVGIGQISSEVPQNLSASRPQDRQFILSSKKLLLSDSGFYLCAWSTQGYEQYFGPGTRLTVT.

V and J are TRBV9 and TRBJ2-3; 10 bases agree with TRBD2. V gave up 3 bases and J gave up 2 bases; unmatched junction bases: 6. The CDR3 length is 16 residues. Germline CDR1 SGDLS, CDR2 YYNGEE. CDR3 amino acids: CASSARLAGNTDTQYF. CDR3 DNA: TGTGCCAGCAGCGCAAGACTAGCGGGCAACACAGATACGCAGTATTTT. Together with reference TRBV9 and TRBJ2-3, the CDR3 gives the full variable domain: DSGVTQTPKHLITATGQRVTLRCSPRSGDLSVYWYQQSLDQGLQFLIQYYNGEERAKGNILERFSAQQFPDLHSELNLSSLELGDSALYFCASSARLAGNTDTQYFGPGTRLTVL.

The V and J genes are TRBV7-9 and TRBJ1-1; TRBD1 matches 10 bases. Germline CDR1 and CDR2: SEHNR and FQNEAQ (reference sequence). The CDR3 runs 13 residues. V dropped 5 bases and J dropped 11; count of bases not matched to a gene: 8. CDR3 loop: CASSVVGTGEAFF. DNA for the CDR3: TGTGCCAGCAGCGTAGTGGGGACAGGGGAGGCTTTCTTT.

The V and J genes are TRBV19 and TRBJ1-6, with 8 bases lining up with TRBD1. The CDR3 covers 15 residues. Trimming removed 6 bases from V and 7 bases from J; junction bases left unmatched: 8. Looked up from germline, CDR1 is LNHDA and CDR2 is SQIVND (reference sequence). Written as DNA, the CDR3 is TGTGCCAGTAGCAGGCAACAGGGGGGGAATTCACCCCTCCACTTT. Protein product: CASSRQQGGNSPLHF.

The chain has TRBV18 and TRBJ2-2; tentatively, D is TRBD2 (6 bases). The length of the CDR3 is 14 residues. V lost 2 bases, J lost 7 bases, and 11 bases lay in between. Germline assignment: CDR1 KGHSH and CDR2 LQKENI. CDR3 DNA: TGTGCCAGCTCACCAGAGACTAGGAGCGGGGAGCTGTTTTTT. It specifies CASSPETRSGELFF.

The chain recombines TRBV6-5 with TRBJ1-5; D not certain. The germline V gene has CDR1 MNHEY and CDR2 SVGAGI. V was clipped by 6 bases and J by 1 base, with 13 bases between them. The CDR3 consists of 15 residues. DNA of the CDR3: TGTGCCAGCAGACCCATGGTGACCAGCAATCAGCCCCAGCATTTT. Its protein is CASRPMVTSNQPQHF.